The next 9 T cell receptor beta chains were all read from a single sample in a study of T cell responses to AZD1222 COVID-19 vaccine. Sequenced by immunoSEQ multiplex PCR; TCRdb stores in-frame clones only, minus some. The profile covers 200,000 to 250,000 clones, with about 93% appearing a single time and approximately 1% taken by the ten largest. The sequencing here drew on peripheral blood, taken on day 0 of MenACWY control vaccination. These receptors originate from an adult in good health.

This chain uses TRBV6-5 with TRBJ1-1, with D possibly TRBD1 on 5 matching bases. The CDR3 is made up of 15 amino acids. V lost 5 bases and J lost 1, with 14 bases in between. Germline lookup yields CDR1 MNHEY and CDR2 SVGAGI. CDR3 region: CASSHTYGGNTEAFF. The CDR3 nucleotides are TGTGCCAGCAGTCACACGTATGGGGGGAACACTGAAGCTTTCTTT.

This chain connects TRBV7-8 to TRBJ2-3; 9 bases line up with TRBD1. Germline CDR1 SGHVS, CDR2 FQNEAQ. This CDR3 is built from 16 residues. V lost 5 bases and J lost 1; bases outside the gene matches: 7. The DNA for the CDR3 is TGTGCCAGCAGCCAGGGACAGGGCCTTCGCACAGATACGCAGTATTTT. Residues: CASSQGQGLRTDTQYF.

This clone was seen a few times. The genes are TRBV6-5 and TRBJ1-2; perhaps TRBD1 as D (5 bases). The germline V gene encodes CDR1 MNHEY and CDR2 SVGAGI. CDR3 length: 15 residues. Trimming took off 8 bases at V and 8 bases at J, with 24 bases between the two ends. The CDR3 spells CASHSGATRWKGYTF. In DNA, the CDR3 is TGTGCCAGCCATTCTGGGGCAACGCGGTGGAAAGGCTACACCTTC.

This CDR3 is CASSESGIPGNTIYF. The DNA of the CDR3 is TGCGCCAGCAGTGAGTCGGGGATTCCTGGAAACACCATATATTTT. The chain combines TRBV10-1 with TRBJ1-3; D gene ambiguous. The length of the CDR3 is 15 residues. In germline, CDR1 is WNHNN, CDR2 SYGVQD (reference sequence). Deletions cut 0 bases from V and 2 bases from J, with 8 bases between.

V gene TRBV9 combines with J gene TRBJ1-4; 7 bases agree with TRBD1. V dropped 3 bases and J dropped 7; count of bases not matched to a gene: 12. Germline V gives CDR1 SGDLS, CDR2 YYNGEE. The CDR3 sequence is 16 residues long. The DNA of the CDR3 is TGTGCCAGCAGCGCCTCGGCAGGGGGAGGTGGTGAAAAACTGTTTTTT. Translation: CASSASAGGGGEKLFF.

This clone has a single count. V gene TRBV11-3 combines with J gene TRBJ2-2, with 7 bases that match TRBD1. This CDR3 comprises 15 residues. Germline loops: CDR1 SGHNT, CDR2 YENEEA. Germline trimming cut 2 bases from V and 3 bases from J; bases unmatched to any gene: 3. CDR3 in amino acids: CASSLQGVDTGELFF. CDR3 nucleotide sequence: TGTGCCAGCAGCTTACAGGGGGTCGACACCGGGGAGCTGTTTTTT.

The CDR3 DNA follows: TGTGCCAGCAGCCGCCTTCGACAATACTCCTACAATGAGCAGTTCTTC. As protein: CASSRLRQYSYNEQFF. This chain links TRBV9 with TRBJ2-1; D ambiguous. The CDR3 extends over 16 amino acids. Germline-derived CDR1 and CDR2 are SGDLS and YYNGEE. Trimming left V 4 bases short and J 0 bases short, with 14 bases between.

This sequence joins TRBV19 and TRBJ1-5, with D unresolved. The CDR3 has 13 amino acids. V was pared by 4 bases and J by 3 bases, with 7 bases between. The germline CDR1 and CDR2 sequences are LNHDA and SQIVND (reference sequence). In nucleotides, the CDR3 is TGTGCCAGTAGTAACAACTACAATCAGCCCCAGCATTTT. It specifies CASSNNYNQPQHF.

The rearrangement joins TRBV10-1 to TRBJ2-5; TRBD1 matches at 9 bases. Germline lookup yields CDR1 WNHNN and CDR2 SYGVQD (reference sequence). The length of the CDR3 is 15 residues. V shed 2 bases, J shed 2 bases, and the junction held 3 bases outside the gene matches. The CDR3 here is CASSEGQGRQETQYF. DNA for the CDR3: TGCGCCAGCAGTGAGGGACAGGGGAGGCAAGAGACCCAGTACTTC.